This TCR beta chain was sequenced in a study of early stage breast cancer tumors. Study-level information: ER+/PR+/HER2- status applied to about 70% of the 16 invasive breast tumors. Average read coverage per sample was 9 to 10-fold.

The method was immunoSEQ multiplex PCR; TCRdb's version includes in-frame clones alone and lacks a portion of them. The sample carries about 7,900 clones, around 62% recorded once. Germline-derived CDR1 and CDR2 are MNHNS and SASEGT. The CDR3 extends over 14 amino acids. J gave up 5 bases and V 6 bases, and 6 bases lay outside the gene matches. Study outcomes and limitations: Chain pairing and CD4, CD8 or FOXP3 expression were not captured. Comparing each tissue with blood distinguished tumor from normal in most of the 16 patients.

This clone came up once. The antigen is not known. The TCR comes from a person aged 70 to 85 with breast cancer. J is TRBJ1-4 and V is TRBV6-1, with 7 bases matching TRBD1. Sequenced material: breast tumor tissue. The CDR3 bases are TGTGCCAGCAGAATAAGACAGGGAAATGAAAAACTGTTTTTT. Protein: CASRIRQGNEKLFF.